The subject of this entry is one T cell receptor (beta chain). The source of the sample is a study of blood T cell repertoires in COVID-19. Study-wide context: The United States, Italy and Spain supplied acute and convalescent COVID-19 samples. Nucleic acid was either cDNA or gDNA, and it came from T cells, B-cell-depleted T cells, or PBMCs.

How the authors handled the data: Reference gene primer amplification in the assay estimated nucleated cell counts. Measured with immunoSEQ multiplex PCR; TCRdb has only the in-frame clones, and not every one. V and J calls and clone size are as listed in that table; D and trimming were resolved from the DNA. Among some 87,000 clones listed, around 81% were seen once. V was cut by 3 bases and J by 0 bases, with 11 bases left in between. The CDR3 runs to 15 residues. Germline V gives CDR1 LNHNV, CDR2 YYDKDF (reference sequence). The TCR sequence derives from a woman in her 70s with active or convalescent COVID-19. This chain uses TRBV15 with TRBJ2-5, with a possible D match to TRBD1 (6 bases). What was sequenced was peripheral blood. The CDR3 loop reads CATSRRRGNQETQYF. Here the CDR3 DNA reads TGTGCCACCAGCAGGCGCAGGGGAAACCAAGAGACCCAGTACTTC.